Following are 4 T cell receptor beta chains from one sample sequenced in a study of human T cells and chemical hapten exposure. Stated time point: patch test 3, about 24 weeks after DPC sensitization. The treatment: therapeutic diphenylcyclopropenone sensitization with weekly scalp DPC. TCRdb used MiXCR to reprocess the RACE reads, holding one entry per CDR3 protein. The table records about 190,000 distinct CDR3 sequences, around 25% of them present only once. The specimen comprised whole blood, sampled in connection with sensitization to the hapten diphenylcyclopropenone (DPC). These receptors were taken from a woman in her 40s with alopecia areata. Some clones in this sample may be carry-over from other donors' samples.

The rearrangement uses TRBV5-1 and TRBJ2-5, with 7 bases that match TRBD1. V trimming: 0 bases; J trimming: 2 bases; junction bases outside the gene matches: 7. The germline CDR1 and CDR2 sequences are SGHRS and YFSETQ. The CDR3 covers 16 residues. Here the CDR3 reads CASSLGVSGQQETQYF. CDR3 coding DNA: TGCGCCAGCAGCTTGGGGGTCTCGGGACAGCAAGAGACCCAGTACTTC.

The rearrangement uses TRBV10-3 and TRBJ2-1; possibly TRBD2 for D (6 bases). The CDR3 length is 12 residues. The V gene lost 6 bases and the J gene lost 8 bases, with 11 bases spanning the gap. The germline V gene encodes CDR1 ENHRY and CDR2 SYGVKD. DNA for the CDR3: TGTGCCATCAGCCGGGAGTTGGATGAGCAGTTCTTC. It codes for CAISRELDEQFF.

The rearrangement uses TRBV5-1 and TRBJ2-3; 9 bases agree with TRBD2. Germline lookup yields CDR1 SGHRS and CDR2 YFSETQ. With V trimmed by 4 bases and J by 0 bases, 18 bases remained unmatched. This CDR3 has 20 amino acids. CDR3 protein: CASSVPTSGVDPTSTDTQYF. The CDR3 nucleotides read TGCGCCAGCAGCGTCCCGACTAGCGGAGTCGATCCGACTAGCACAGATACGCAGTATTTT.

This clonotype occurred many times. This sequence joins TRBV4-3 and TRBJ2-2; perhaps TRBD1 as D (6 bases). V lost 4 bases and J 6 bases, leaving 9 bases between the germline ends. The CDR3 length is 13 residues. Germline V gene lookup returns CDR1 LGHNA and CDR2 YSLEER. CDR3 sequence (DNA): TGCGCCAGCAGCCCCACAGGGTCCGGGGAGCTGTTTTTT. It translates to CASSPTGSGELFF.